This T cell receptor beta chain was captured in a study of T cell repertoires in cytomegalovirus infection. Overall study: Recently described HLA-C-restricted plus well-studied HLA-B-restricted CMV epitopes were used. Public TCR beta signature analysis indicated the presence of both CMV infection and matching HLA type.

Unmatched junction bases numbered 12, after V lost 0 bases and J lost 1 base. CDR1 and CDR2 (germline): SGHVS, FQNEAQ. This CDR3 comprises 18 residues. MiXCR was run by TCRdb on the reads, yielding one entry per CDR3 protein. Among 800,000 to 950,000 distinct CDR3 sequences, over 25% were seen once, and the ten largest hold 9.5% to 15%. Findings of the study overall: What dominated the ex vivo response were HLA-C-restricted CMV-specific TCR beta clonotypes. Frequencies of public TCR beta families were cumulated, and this identified carriers of CMV plus the relevant HLA.

As for this clonotype: Its antigen remains unknown.

This TCR came from a human donor in good health (CMV status not recorded). Some clones in this sample may be carry-over from other donors' samples. This specimen consisted of cultured CD8+ T cells from PBMCs, obtained from culture after CMV antigen stimulation. The chain is built from TRBV7-8 and TRBJ2-7, with 7 positions matching TRBD2. CDR3 DNA: TGTGCCAGCAGCTTAGCCCAAGGGACTGGCGGGGGATCCTACGAGCAGTACGTC. Translation gives CASSLAQGTGGGSYEQYV.